Below, 13 T cell receptor beta chains from the same sample are listed, as sequenced in a study of radiation and T cells in renal cell carcinoma. Sequencing used immunoSEQ multiplex PCR; TCRdb keeps in-frame clones, though not all of them. The table lists around 8,400 clones, roughly 68% of them singletons. Indicated treatment: treatment-naive control, cytoreductive nephrectomy. The input for sequencing was tumor tissue, taken from a patient whose treatment was nephrectomy without radiotherapy. The receptors shown here come from a man aged 60 to 75 with renal cell carcinoma.

The rearrangement joins TRBV18 to TRBJ1-1, with 7 bases fitting TRBD1. The V segment lost 5 bases and the J segment 3 bases; nucleotides outside the gene matches: 6. This CDR3 is built from 14 residues. Germline CDR1 is KGHSH and CDR2 is LQKENI. This chain's CDR3 is CASSSTGADTEAFF. CDR3 coding DNA: TGTGCCAGCTCAAGTACAGGGGCGGACACTGAAGCTTTCTTT.

This chain links TRBV7-2 with TRBJ1-4; no definite D call. This CDR3 comprises 15 residues. V lost 5 bases, J lost 3 bases, and 13 bases lay in between. Germline-derived CDR1 and CDR2 are SGHTA and FQGNSA. In nucleotides, the CDR3 is TGTGCCAGCAGCCGAGTGCGTTCTTCTAATGAAAAACTGTTTTTT. Translated: CASSRVRSSNEKLFF.

V gene TRBV5-5 combines with J gene TRBJ2-7; TRBD1 might be the D (6 bases). CDR1 is SGHKS and CDR2 is YYEKEE in the germline V gene (reference sequence). CDR3 length: 14 amino acids. V shed 4 bases and J shed 2 bases, with 13 bases lying between them. The CDR3 region has the DNA TGTGCCAGCAGCAGGGACACCCTCACCTACGAGCAGTACTTC. This sequence encodes CASSRDTLTYEQYF.

This chain uses TRBV18 with TRBJ2-7, with D possibly TRBD2 on 5 matching bases. This CDR3 is built from 16 residues. Trimming took 2 bases from V and 2 from J, leaving 16 bases between them. Looked up from germline, CDR1 is KGHSH and CDR2 is LQKENI. CDR3 sequence (DNA): TGTGCCAGCTCACCAAGATCCAGCGGATTCGCCTACGAGCAGTACTTC. It is translated as CASSPRSSGFAYEQYF. The whole variable domain, remainder taken from reference TRBV18 and TRBJ2-7, is NAGVMQNPRHLVRRRGQEARLRCSPMKGHSHVYWYRQLPEEGLKFMVYLQKENIIDESGMPKERFSAEFPKEGPSILRIQQVVRGDSAAYFCASSPRSSGFAYEQYFGPGTRLTVT.

The chain links TRBV7-9 to TRBJ2-3; D uncertain. The CDR3 runs to 15 residues. Trimming removed 6 bases from V and 3 bases from J, with 16 bases in between. Per the germline V gene, CDR1 is SEHNR and CDR2 is FQNEAQ (reference sequence). The CDR3 spells CASSTGPGITDTQYF. CDR3 DNA: TGTGCCAGCAGTACCGGGCCGGGTATTACAGATACGCAGTATTTT.

This clone has just one count. A much more abundant neighbour one base away suggests this may be a read error. This sequence joins TRBV7-2 and TRBJ1-5; D is unresolved. V gave up 1 base and J gave up 1 base, with 2 bases separating them. This CDR3 has 13 amino acids. Germline V gene sequence: CDR1 SGHTA, CDR2 FQGNSA. The CDR3: CASSLESNQPQHF. The CDR3 DNA sequence: TGTGCCAGCAGCTTAGAGAGCAATCAGCCCCAGCATTTT.

The chain recombines TRBV5-4 with TRBJ2-1, with TRBD2 identical over 7 bases. Losses at the gene ends were 0 bases for V and 6 bases for J; bases not matched to a gene: 12. Per the germline V gene, CDR1 is SGHNT and CDR2 is YYREEE (reference sequence). This CDR3 is built from 17 residues. CDR3 DNA: TGTGCCAGCAGCTTGGTGCGGGAGCTGAACATGCGCAATGAGCAGTTCTTC. Translation gives CASSLVRELNMRNEQFF. The full variable domain, its missing parts supplied by reference TRBV5-4 and TRBJ2-1, is ETGVTQSPTHLIKTRGQQVTLRCSSQSGHNTVSWYQQALGQGPQFIFQYYREEENGRGNFPPRFSGLQFPNYSSELNVNALELDDSALYLCASSLVRELNMRNEQFFGPGTRLTVL.

The CDR3 region is CASSLGGYNEQFF. CDR3 nucleotide sequence: TGTGCCAGCAGCTTGGGAGGGTACAATGAGCAGTTCTTC. The rearrangement uses TRBV11-3 and TRBJ2-1, with 7 bases identical to TRBD2. Germline lookup yields CDR1 SGHNT and CDR2 YENEEA. After removal of 3 bases from V and 4 bases from J, the junction contained 0 bases not matched to a gene. The CDR3 contains 13 residues.

The chain joins TRBV9 to TRBJ2-1; TRBD1 aligns across 7 bases. V lost 3 bases and J lost 2; bases outside the gene matches: 8. Germline V gives CDR1 SGDLS, CDR2 YYNGEE. The CDR3 spans 16 residues. CDR3 DNA sequence: TGTGCCAGCAGCGAAACCGGGACAGACCCCTACAATGAGCAGTTCTTC. Translated: CASSETGTDPYNEQFF.

The V call is TRBV11-3, the J call TRBJ2-5; no definite D call. The germline V gene has CDR1 SGHNT and CDR2 YENEEA. This CDR3 is 12 amino acids long. Trimming took off 0 bases at V and 7 bases at J, with 6 bases between the two ends. The CDR3 bases are TGTGCCAGCAGCTTAGAAGAAGGGACCCAGTACTTC. The encoded protein is CASSLEEGTQYF.

The rearrangement links TRBV11-2 to TRBJ1-1; TRBD1 is a possible D gene (5 bases). This CDR3 spans 15 amino acids. Germline CDR1 SGHAT, CDR2 FQNNGV. V lost 1 base, J lost 8 bases, and 17 bases lay in between. The CDR3 DNA sequence: TGTGCCAGCAGCTTAGTAGGGGTTGGTGGTCTCGAAGCTTTCTTT. This gives the protein CASSLVGVGGLEAFF.

This chain links TRBV7-2 with TRBJ2-7; 10 bases align to TRBD2. J lost 0 bases, V lost 6 bases, and 14 bases had no gene match. In germline, CDR1 is SGHTA, CDR2 FQGNSA. The CDR3 sequence is 18 residues long. CDR3: CASSLRGATSGISYEQYF. The DNA of the CDR3 is TGTGCCAGCAGTTTACGGGGGGCTACTAGCGGGATCTCCTACGAGCAGTACTTC. Combining the CDR3 with reference TRBV7-2 and TRBJ2-7 gives the whole variable domain GAGVSQSPSNKVTEKGKDVELRCDPISGHTALYWYRQSLGQGLEFLIYFQGNSAPDKSGLPSDRFSAERTGGSVSTLTIQRTQQEDSAVYLCASSLRGATSGISYEQYFGPGTRLTVT.

The chain carries TRBV6-5 and TRBJ1-1; 11 nucleotides line up with TRBD1. Germline lookup yields CDR1 MNHEY and CDR2 SVGAGI. The ends lost 0 bases at V and 6 bases at J; junction bases unmatched: 6. The CDR3 extends over 16 amino acids. DNA of the CDR3: TGTGCCAGCAGTTACTCTTTGGACAGGGGGCTTTCTGAAGCTTTCTTT. Translation: CASSYSLDRGLSEAFF.